The 14 T cell receptor beta chains given below trace back to one sample, sequenced in a study of blood T cell repertoires in COVID-19. The data were produced by immunoSEQ multiplex PCR, yet TCRdb's version contains in-frame clones alone and is incomplete. The sample has about 250,000 clones, roughly 80% seen once. The sample taken for sequencing was PBMCs or T cells enriched from blood (not recorded which). Receptors were obtained from a man aged 50 or older who had recovered from COVID-19.

V and J are TRBV18 and TRBJ1-1, with D unclear. Germline values: CDR1 KGHSH, CDR2 LQKENI. With 3 bases removed from V and 6 bases from J, the gap between germline ends came to 11 bases. This CDR3 comprises 13 residues. CDR3 sequence: CASSPGGPPEAFF. CDR3 DNA: TGTGCCAGCTCACCGGGAGGGCCCCCTGAAGCTTTCTTT.

The V call is TRBV5-6, the J call TRBJ2-2; TRBD1 is a possible D gene (5 bases). The CDR3 totals 15 residues. Trimming pared 4 bases from V and 5 bases from J, leaving 15 bases between. CDR1 is SGHDT and CDR2 is YYEEEE in the germline V gene. CDR3 DNA sequence: TGTGCCAGCAGCGCCTTGTTGGGGCGAACCGGGGAGCTGTTTTTT. Translated, it gives CASSALLGRTGELFF. Variable domain in full (rest from reference TRBV5-6 and TRBJ2-2): DAGVTQSPTHLIKTRGQQVTLRCSPKSGHDTVSWYQQALGQGPQFIFQYYEEEERQRGNFPDRFSGHQFPNYSSELNVNALLLGDSALYLCASSALLGRTGELFFGEGSRLTVL.

J is TRBJ2-4 and V is TRBV4-3, with D hard to call. The germline V gene encodes CDR1 LGHNA and CDR2 YSLEER. The V end lost 0 bases, the J end lost 9 bases, and 12 bases lay between the germline ends. The CDR3 loop spans 14 amino acids. CDR3 loop: CASSQDTQGGIQYF. CDR3 in DNA: TGCGCCAGCAGCCAAGATACCCAAGGCGGCATTCAGTACTTC.

J is TRBJ1-5 and V is TRBV13; D is perhaps TRBD1 (6 bases). The ends were cut back, 4 bases at V and 0 bases at J, with 13 bases in the middle. Germline CDR1 and CDR2: PRHDT and FYEKMQ (reference sequence). CDR3 length: 16 amino acids. CDR3: CASSWTEDGSNQPQHF. The CDR3 DNA follows: TGTGCCAGCAGCTGGACAGAGGATGGTAGCAATCAGCCCCAGCATTTT.

The chain joins TRBV3-1 (or the pseudogene TRBV3-2) to TRBJ2-7; the D gene is possibly TRBD1 (6 bases). The germline V gene encodes CDR1 LGHDT and CDR2 YNNKEL (reference sequence). The CDR3 has 12 residues. V lost 4 bases and J 3 bases, leaving 7 bases between the germline ends. CDR3 loop: CASSRQDYEQYF. The CDR3 bases are TGTGCCAGCAGCCGACAGGACTACGAGCAGTACTTC.

CDR3 sequence (DNA): TGTGCCAGCAGCTTAGCTCTGGGAGTGGGCACAGATACGCAGTATTTT. Protein: CASSLALGVGTDTQYF. The V and J genes are TRBV7-2 and TRBJ2-3; weak D call: TRBD2 (5 bases). Germline V lookup: CDR1 SGHTA, CDR2 FQGNSA. Trimming cost V 0 bases and J 1 base, with 11 bases left between them. The CDR3 extends over 16 amino acids.

The V call is TRBV29-1, the J call TRBJ2-4, with a tentative D call TRBD1 (6 bases). Trimming pared 5 bases from V and 8 bases from J, leaving 13 bases between. CDR3 size: 12 residues. Germline V lookup: CDR1 SQVTM, CDR2 ANQGSEA. The DNA of the CDR3 is TGCAGCGTTCACCTTGGGGGCGACATTCAGTACTTC. Translation: CSVHLGGDIQYF.

This clone was seen only a few times. The chain combines TRBV27 with TRBJ1-2, with 7 bases that match TRBD1. The V gene's germline CDR1 is MNHEY and CDR2 SMNVEV (reference sequence). This CDR3 comprises 13 residues. The V and J ends lost 6 bases and 4 bases, in that order; junction bases with no gene match: 5. CDR3 DNA sequence: TGTGCCAGCAGACGCGGGACAGCCTATGGCTACACCTTC. It yields the protein CASRRGTAYGYTF.

V gene TRBV6-2 or TRBV6-3 combines with J gene TRBJ1-2, with D hard to call. V was shortened by 0 bases and J by 7 bases, with 6 bases between the two germline ends. Germline CDR1 is MNHEY and CDR2 is SVGEGT. CDR3 size: 12 residues. CDR3 in amino acids: CASSYSWSGYTF. The CDR3 DNA is TGTGCCAGCAGTTACTCGTGGAGTGGCTACACCTTC.

The chain is built from TRBV11-2 and TRBJ1-1; 7 nucleotides agree with TRBD1. The length of the CDR3 is 15 residues. The ends lost 3 bases at V and 4 bases at J; junction bases unmatched: 8. Germline CDR1 reads SGHAT; CDR2 reads FQNNGV. CDR3 bases: TGTGCCAGCAGCTTCTACACAGGGGAGCGCACTGAAGCTTTCTTT. It yields the protein CASSFYTGERTEAFF.

CDR3 sequence reads: CASTTIQGGQETQYF. CDR3 nucleotide sequence: TGCGCCAGCACCACGATCCAGGGAGGGCAAGAGACCCAGTACTTC. This chain links TRBV5-1 with TRBJ2-5, with TRBD2 matching 7 bases. V was pared by 6 bases and J by 2 bases, with 10 bases of the junction left unmatched. The CDR3 runs to 15 residues. Germline values: CDR1 SGHRS, CDR2 YFSETQ.

This clone was observed a single time. V gene TRBV2 combines with J gene TRBJ1-3; possible D gene TRBD1, 6 bases. The germline V gene has CDR1 SNHLY and CDR2 FYNNEI. The CDR3 runs 16 residues. The V gene lost 0 bases and the J gene lost 2 bases, with 11 bases spanning the gap. DNA for the CDR3: TGTGCCAGCAGTGAAGCGAGGGGGTTCGCTGGAAACACCATATATTTT. It yields the protein CASSEARGFAGNTIYF.

J is TRBJ2-1 and V is TRBV24-1; TRBD2 might be the D (5 bases). V lost 4 bases and J 2 bases, leaving 14 bases between the germline ends. The CDR3 has 16 amino acids. Germline CDR1 reads KGHDR; CDR2 reads SFDVKD. CDR3 residues: CATSDPVETTYNEQFF. In DNA form, the CDR3 reads TGTGCCACCAGTGACCCGGTCGAGACTACCTACAATGAGCAGTTCTTC.

This chain connects TRBV2 to TRBJ2-3, with D unresolved. From germline, CDR1 is SNHLY and CDR2 FYNNEI. This CDR3 comprises 13 residues. V shed 3 bases and J shed 5 bases, with 9 bases lying between them. The CDR3 region has the DNA TGTGCCAGCAGTGATGTGACTGGAGATACGCAGTATTTT. This codes for CASSDVTGDTQYF.